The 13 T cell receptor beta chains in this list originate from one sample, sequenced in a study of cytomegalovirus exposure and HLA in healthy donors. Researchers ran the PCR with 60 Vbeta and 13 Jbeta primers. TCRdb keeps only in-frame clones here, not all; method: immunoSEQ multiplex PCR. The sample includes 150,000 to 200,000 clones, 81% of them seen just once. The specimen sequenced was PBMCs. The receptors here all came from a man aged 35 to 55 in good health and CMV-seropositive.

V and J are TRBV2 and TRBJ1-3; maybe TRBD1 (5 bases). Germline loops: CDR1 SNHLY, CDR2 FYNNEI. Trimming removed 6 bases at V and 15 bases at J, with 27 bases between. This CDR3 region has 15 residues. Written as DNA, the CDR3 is TGTGCCAGCAGAGCCGGGACTAAATCTCTGGAAACACCATATTTT. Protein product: CASRAGTKSLETPYF.

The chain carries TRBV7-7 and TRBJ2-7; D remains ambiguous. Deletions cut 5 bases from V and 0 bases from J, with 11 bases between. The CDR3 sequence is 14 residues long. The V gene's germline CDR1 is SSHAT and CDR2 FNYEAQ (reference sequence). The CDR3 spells CASSPAVSSYEQYF. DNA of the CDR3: TGTGCCAGCAGCCCCGCGGTGAGCTCCTACGAGCAGTACTTC.

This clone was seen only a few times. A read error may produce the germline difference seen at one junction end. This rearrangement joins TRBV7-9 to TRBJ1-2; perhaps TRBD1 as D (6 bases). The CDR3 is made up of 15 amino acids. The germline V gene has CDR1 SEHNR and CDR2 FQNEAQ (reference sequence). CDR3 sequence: CASSLAGTYNYGYTF. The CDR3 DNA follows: TGTGCCAGCAGCCTAGCCGGGACATATAACTATGGCTACACCTTC.

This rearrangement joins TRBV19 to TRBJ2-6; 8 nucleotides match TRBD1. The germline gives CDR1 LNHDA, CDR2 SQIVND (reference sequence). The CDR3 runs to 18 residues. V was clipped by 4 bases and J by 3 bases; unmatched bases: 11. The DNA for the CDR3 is TGTGCCAGTAGTAGGCAGGGGGCGGTTCTGCTTGGGGCCAACGTCCTGACTTTC. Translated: CASSRQGAVLLGANVLTF.

Here the CDR3 reads CASSPGGTNEKLFF. CDR3 nucleotides: TGCGCCAGCAGCCCGGGAGGGACTAATGAAAAACTGTTTTTT. The chain uses TRBV5-1 and TRBJ1-4; D is ambiguous. The CDR3 has 14 residues. Looked up from germline, CDR1 is SGHRS and CDR2 is YFSETQ. Between the trimmed V and J ends, which lost 4 bases and 2 bases, there was a span of 9 bases. Filled out from reference TRBV5-1 and TRBJ1-4, the complete variable domain reads KAGVTQTPRYLIKTRGQQVTLSCSPISGHRSVSWYQQTPGQGLQFLFEYFSETQRNKGNFPGRFSGRQFSNSRSEMNVSTLELGDSALYLCASSPGGTNEKLFFGSGTQLSVL.

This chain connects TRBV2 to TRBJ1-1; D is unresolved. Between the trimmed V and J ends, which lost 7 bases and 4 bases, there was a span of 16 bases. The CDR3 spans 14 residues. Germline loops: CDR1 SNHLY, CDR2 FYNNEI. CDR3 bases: TGTGCCAGCACCCCGTCGCGTCTCCCCACTGAAGCTTTCTTT. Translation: CASTPSRLPTEAFF.

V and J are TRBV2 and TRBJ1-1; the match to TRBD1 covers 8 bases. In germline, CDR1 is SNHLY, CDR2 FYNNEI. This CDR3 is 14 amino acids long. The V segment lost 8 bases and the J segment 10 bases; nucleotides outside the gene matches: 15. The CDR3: CASVQGTGGHAAFF. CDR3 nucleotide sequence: TGTGCCAGCGTTCAAGGGACAGGCGGGCATGCAGCTTTCTTT.

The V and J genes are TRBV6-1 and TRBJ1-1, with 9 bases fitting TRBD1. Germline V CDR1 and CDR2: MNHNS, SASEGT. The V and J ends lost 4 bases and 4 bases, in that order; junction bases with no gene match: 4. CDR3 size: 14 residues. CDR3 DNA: TGTGCCAGCAGTGCCCTGGACAGGGGCACTGAAGCTTTCTTT. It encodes CASSALDRGTEAFF.

CDR3 region: CASNAVNNQPQHF. CDR3 DNA sequence: TGTGCCAGTAATGCAGTAAACAATCAGCCCCAGCATTTT. V is TRBV19 and J is TRBJ1-5; D gene unclear. The CDR3 contains 13 residues. CDR1 and CDR2 from the germline V gene are LNHDA and SQIVND (reference sequence). V was clipped by 7 bases and J by 3 bases, with 10 bases between them.

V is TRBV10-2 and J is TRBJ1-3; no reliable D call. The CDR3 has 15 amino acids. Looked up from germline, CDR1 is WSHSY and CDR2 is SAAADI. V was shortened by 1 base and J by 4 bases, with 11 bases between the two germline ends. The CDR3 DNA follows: TGCGCCAGCAGTGAGTACCGGACTGGCGGAAACACCATATATTTT. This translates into CASSEYRTGGNTIYF.

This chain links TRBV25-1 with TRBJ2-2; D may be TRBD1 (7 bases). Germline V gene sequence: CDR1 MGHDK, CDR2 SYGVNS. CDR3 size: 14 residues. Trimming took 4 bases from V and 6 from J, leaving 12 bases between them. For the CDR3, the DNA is TGTGCCAGCAGTGCGCGGGGACAGCCCGGGGAGCTGTTTTTT. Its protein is CASSARGQPGELFF.

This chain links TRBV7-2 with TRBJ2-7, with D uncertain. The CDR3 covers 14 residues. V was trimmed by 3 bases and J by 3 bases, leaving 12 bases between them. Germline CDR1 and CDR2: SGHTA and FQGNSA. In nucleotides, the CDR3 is TGTGCCAGCAGCTTTCAAACTCTCGACTACGAGCAGTACTTC. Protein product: CASSFQTLDYEQYF.

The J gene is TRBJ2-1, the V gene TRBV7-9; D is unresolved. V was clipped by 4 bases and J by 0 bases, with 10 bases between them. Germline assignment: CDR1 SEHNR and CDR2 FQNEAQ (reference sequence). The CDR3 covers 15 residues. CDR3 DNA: TGTGCCAGCAGCTCGACTGCAAGCTCCTACAATGAGCAGTTCTTC. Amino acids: CASSSTASSYNEQFF.